This T cell receptor (beta chain) was obtained from a study of cytomegalovirus exposure and HLA in healthy donors. The PCR made use of 60 Vbeta and 13 Jbeta primers. Original data processing: The authors later counted roughly 87 million unique TCR beta chains, 9.5 million to 13 million of them shared. Profiled with immunoSEQ multiplex PCR; TCRdb holds only in-frame clones, not every one. V and J calls and clone size follow that table, whereas D and trimming were derived from the DNA. In the table there are some 220,000 clones, just under 80% of which are singletons. CDR3 size: 14 residues. Germline CDR1 is SNHLY and CDR2 is FYNNEI. The V gene end was trimmed by 2 bases and the J gene end by 8 bases; junction bases not matched to a gene: 3. With respect to this clone: The same CDR3 arises from other DNA sequences in this sample as well.

The TCR originated in a boy between 5 and 17 years old in good health and CMV-seronegative. This chain connects TRBV2 to TRBJ1-4, with 9 positions matching TRBD1. The sample taken for sequencing was PBMCs. For the CDR3, the DNA is TGTGCCAGCAGTGAAAGACAGGGGGGAGAAAAACTGTTTTTT. Translation gives CASSERQGGEKLFF.